The subject of this entry is one TCR beta chain. Libraries were prepared by immunoSEQ multiplex PCR; TCRdb keeps only in-frame clonotypes and omits some of them. The sample lists about 69,000 clones; about 84% were seen once. This entry comes from a study of blood T cell repertoires in COVID-19. Study as a whole: The United States, Italy and Spain were the sources of the acute and convalescent COVID-19 samples.

With V trimmed by 3 bases and J by 6 bases, 10 bases remained unmatched. In germline, CDR1 is SGHNT, CDR2 YYREEE (reference sequence). The CDR3 is made up of 15 amino acids. The sequence was obtained from a man between 50 and 59 years old with COVID-19, enrolled during active disease. The sample taken for sequencing was peripheral blood. The chain links TRBV5-4 to TRBJ1-2, with 8 bases lining up with TRBD1. The CDR3 coding sequence is TGTGCCAGCAGCTCGAAAAGCGGGACAGGTCATGGCTACACCTTC. It codes for CASSSKSGTGHGYTF.